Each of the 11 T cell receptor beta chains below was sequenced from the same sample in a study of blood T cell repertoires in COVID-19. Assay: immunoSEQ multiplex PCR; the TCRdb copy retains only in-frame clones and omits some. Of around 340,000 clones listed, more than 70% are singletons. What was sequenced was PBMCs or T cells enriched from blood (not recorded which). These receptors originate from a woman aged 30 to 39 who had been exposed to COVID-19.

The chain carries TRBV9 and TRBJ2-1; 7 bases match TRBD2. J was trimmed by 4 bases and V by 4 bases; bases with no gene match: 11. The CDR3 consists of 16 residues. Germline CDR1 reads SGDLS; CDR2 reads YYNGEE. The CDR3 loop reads CASSPWGGSRYNEQFF. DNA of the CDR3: TGTGCCAGCAGCCCCTGGGGCGGGAGTCGGTACAATGAGCAGTTCTTC.

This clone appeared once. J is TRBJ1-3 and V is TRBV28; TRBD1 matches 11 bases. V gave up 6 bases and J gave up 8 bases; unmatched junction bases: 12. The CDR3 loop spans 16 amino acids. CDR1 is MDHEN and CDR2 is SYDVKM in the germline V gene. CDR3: CASSQGTGGDLHTIYF. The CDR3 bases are TGTGCCAGCAGCCAAGGGACAGGGGGAGATTTACACACCATATATTTT.

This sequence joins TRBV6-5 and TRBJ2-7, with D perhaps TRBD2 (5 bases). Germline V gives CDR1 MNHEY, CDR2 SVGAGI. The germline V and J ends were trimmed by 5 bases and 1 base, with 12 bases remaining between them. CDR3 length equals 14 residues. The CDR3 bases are TGTGCCAGCAGTAATTACCCGGGATCCTACGAGCAGTACTTC. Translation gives CASSNYPGSYEQYF.

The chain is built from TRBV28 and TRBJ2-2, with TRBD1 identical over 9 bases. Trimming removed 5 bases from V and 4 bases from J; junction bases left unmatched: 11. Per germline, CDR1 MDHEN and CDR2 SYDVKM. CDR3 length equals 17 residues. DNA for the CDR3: TGTGCCAGCAGTACGGACAGGGGCCGAGAGGGCACCGGGGAGCTGTTTTTT. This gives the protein CASSTDRGREGTGELFF. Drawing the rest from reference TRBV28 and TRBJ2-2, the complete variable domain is DVKVTQSSRYLVKRTGEKVFLECVQDMDHENMFWYRQDPGLGLRLIYFSYDVKMKEKGDIPEGYSVSREKKERFSLILESASTNQTSMYLCASSTDRGREGTGELFFGEGSRLTVL.

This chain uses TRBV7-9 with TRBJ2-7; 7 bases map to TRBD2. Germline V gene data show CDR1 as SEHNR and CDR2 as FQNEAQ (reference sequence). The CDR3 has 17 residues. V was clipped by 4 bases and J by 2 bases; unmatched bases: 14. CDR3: CASSSSPQRDDPYEQYF. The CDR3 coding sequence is TGTGCCAGCAGCTCAAGCCCTCAGCGGGATGATCCCTACGAGCAGTACTTC.

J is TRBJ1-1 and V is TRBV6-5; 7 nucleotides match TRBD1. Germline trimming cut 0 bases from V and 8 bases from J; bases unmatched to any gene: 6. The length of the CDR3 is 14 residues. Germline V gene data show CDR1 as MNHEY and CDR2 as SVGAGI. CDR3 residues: CASSYSAQGPEAFF. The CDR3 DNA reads TGTGCCAGCAGTTACTCGGCACAGGGGCCAGAAGCTTTCTTT.

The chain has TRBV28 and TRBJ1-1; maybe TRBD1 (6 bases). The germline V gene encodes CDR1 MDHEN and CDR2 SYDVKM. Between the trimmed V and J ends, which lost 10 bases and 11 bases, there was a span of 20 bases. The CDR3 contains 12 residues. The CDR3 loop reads CAILPPQGGAFF. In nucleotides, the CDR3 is TGTGCCATCCTCCCCCCACAGGGTGGGGCTTTCTTT.

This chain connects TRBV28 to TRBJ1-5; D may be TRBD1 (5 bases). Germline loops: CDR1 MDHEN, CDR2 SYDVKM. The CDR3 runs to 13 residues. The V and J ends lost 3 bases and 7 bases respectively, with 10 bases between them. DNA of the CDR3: TGTGCCAGCAGTTTGGGGGGTTGGCAGCCCCAGCATTTT. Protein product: CASSLGGWQPQHF.

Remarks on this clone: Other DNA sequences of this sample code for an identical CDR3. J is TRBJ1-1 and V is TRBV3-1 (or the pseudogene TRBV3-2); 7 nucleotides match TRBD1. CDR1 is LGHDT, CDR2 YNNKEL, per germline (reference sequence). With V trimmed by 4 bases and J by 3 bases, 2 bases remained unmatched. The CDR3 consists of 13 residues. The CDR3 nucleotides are TGTGCCAGCAGCCGACAGGGTGACACTGAAGCTTTCTTT. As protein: CASSRQGDTEAFF.

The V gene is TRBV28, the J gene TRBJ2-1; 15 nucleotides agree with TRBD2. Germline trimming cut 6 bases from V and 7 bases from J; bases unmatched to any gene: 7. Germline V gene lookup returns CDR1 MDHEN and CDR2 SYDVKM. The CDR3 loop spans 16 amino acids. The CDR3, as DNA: TGTGCCAGCAGGACTAGCGGACTAGCGGGAGGGAATGAGCAGTTCTTC. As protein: CASRTSGLAGGNEQFF.

CDR3 nucleotide sequence: TGTGCCACCAGTGATGCTCAGGACAGGGGGAATGAAGCTTTCTTT. It translates to CATSDAQDRGNEAFF. The chain uses TRBV24-1 and TRBJ1-1; 10 nucleotides line up with TRBD1. Germline V CDR1 and CDR2: KGHDR, SFDVKD. The CDR3 runs to 15 residues. V lost 3 bases to trimming and J lost 7 bases; unmatched junction nucleotides: 7.